Each of the 24 T cell receptor beta chains below was sequenced from the same sample in a study of monozygotic twins with inflammatory bowel disease. TCRdb re-called the 5' RACE reads and shows each CDR3 protein once, DNA omitted. The repertoire table contains about 380,000 distinct CDR3 sequences. The sequencing sample was made of blood. These receptors were obtained from a human donor with ulcerative colitis or Crohn's disease, or a healthy co-twin of an affected twin (not recorded which).

The chain recombines TRBV7-2 with TRBJ2-2. The CDR3 is made up of 12 amino acids. Germline assignment: CDR1 SGHTA and CDR2 FQGNSA. The CDR3 sequence: CASSLFYGELFF.

The chain has TRBV5-1 and TRBJ2-7; TCRdb's assignment of TRBD1 cannot be checked, as there is no DNA. The CDR3 consists of 17 residues. CDR1 and CDR2 (germline): SGHRS, YFSETQ. This chain's CDR3 is CASSEDRPGTGSYEQYF.

The chain combines TRBV7-3 with TRBJ2-7; TCRdb's D gene call, TRBD1, goes unchecked for lack of DNA. The germline V gene has CDR1 SGHTA and CDR2 FQGTGA. This CDR3 spans 13 amino acids. The CDR3 region is CASSSYQGGEQYF.

The chain employs TRBV4-3 and TRBJ2-2; TCRdb's D call of TRBD2 is untestable without DNA. Germline assignment: CDR1 LGHNA and CDR2 YSLEER. This CDR3 region has 16 residues. This CDR3 reads CASSQAAGIRSGELFF.

The chain joins TRBV27 to TRBJ2-1; TCRdb picks TRBD1, but there is no DNA to check that call. Per germline, CDR1 MNHEY and CDR2 SMNVEV (reference sequence). This CDR3 region has 15 residues. CDR3 loop: CASSLRDRGPNEQFF.

V and J are TRBV25-1 and TRBJ2-5; TCRdb proposes TRBD2, but this gene call is untestable without DNA. This CDR3 contains 13 residues. Germline loops: CDR1 MGHDK, CDR2 SYGVNS. The CDR3 sequence: CASKRTVQETQYF. Full variable domain (remainder filled in from reference TRBV25-1 and TRBJ2-5): EADIYQTPRYLVIGTGKKITLECSQTMGHDKMYWYQQDPGMELHLIHYSYGVNSTEKGDLSSESTVSRIRTEHFPLTLESARPSHTSQYLCASKRTVQETQYFGPGTRLLVL.

The chain uses TRBV7-8 and TRBJ1-1; the D call from TCRdb, TRBD1, cannot be confirmed without DNA. CDR3 length equals 16 residues. The V gene's germline CDR1 is SGHVS and CDR2 FQNEAQ. The CDR3 spells CASSSQGGGENTEAFF.

The rearrangement joins TRBV29-1 to TRBJ2-1. Germline V lookup: CDR1 SQVTM, CDR2 ANQGSEA. The CDR3 consists of 14 residues. CDR3 residues: CSLRRGGSYNEQFF.

The chain combines TRBV6-2 or TRBV6-3 with TRBJ2-4; TCRdb proposes TRBD1, but this gene call is untestable without DNA. This CDR3 is built from 13 residues. Looked up from germline, CDR1 is MNHEY and CDR2 is SVGEGT. CDR3 region: CASFGTDKNIQYF.

The rearrangement links TRBV11-2 to TRBJ2-2; TCRdb picks TRBD1, but there is no DNA to check that call. Germline values: CDR1 SGHAT, CDR2 FQNNGV. CDR3 length: 16 residues. The CDR3 sequence is CASSLFRVENTGELFF.

The chain is built from TRBV28 and TRBJ1-5; the TRBD1 assignment by TCRdb is unverifiable without DNA. This CDR3 is 14 amino acids long. Germline values: CDR1 MDHEN, CDR2 SYDVKM. The CDR3 protein is CASSLAGAVQPQHF.

The genes are TRBV5-6 and TRBJ1-2; TCRdb calls TRBD1, which cannot be checked without DNA. The CDR3 runs to 15 residues. The germline gives CDR1 SGHDT, CDR2 YYEEEE. CDR3: CASSLLTGTNYGYTF. Combining the CDR3 with reference TRBV5-6 and TRBJ1-2 gives the whole variable domain DAGVTQSPTHLIKTRGQQVTLRCSPKSGHDTVSWYQQALGQGPQFIFQYYEEEERQRGNFPDRFSGHQFPNYSSELNVNALLLGDSALYLCASSLLTGTNYGYTFGSGTRLTVV.

V usage is TRBV5-1 and J usage is TRBJ1-1. Germline-derived CDR1 and CDR2 are SGHRS and YFSETQ. This CDR3 is built from 14 residues. CDR3 residues: CASSHIVKNTEAFF.

This chain joins TRBV7-8 and TRBJ2-2. From germline, CDR1 is SGHVS and CDR2 FQNEAQ. This CDR3 spans 15 amino acids. This CDR3 reads CASSLVTTNTGELFF. Filled out from reference TRBV7-8 and TRBJ2-2, the complete variable domain reads GAGVSQSPRYKVAKRGQDVALRCDPISGHVSLFWYQQALGQGPEFLTYFQNEAQLDKSGLPSDRFFAERPEGSVSTLKIQRTQQEDSAVYLCASSLVTTNTGELFFGEGSRLTVL.

This chain links TRBV6-5 with TRBJ2-5; the TCRdb D gene call, TRBD2, has no DNA to confirm it. This CDR3 comprises 15 residues. Germline loops: CDR1 MNHEY, CDR2 SVGAGI. CDR3 region: CASNSRLAGQETQYF.

V usage is TRBV28 and J usage is TRBJ1-5. The germline gives CDR1 MDHEN, CDR2 SYDVKM. The CDR3 loop spans 14 amino acids. The CDR3 sequence: CASSSAADNQPQHF.

J is TRBJ2-5 and V is TRBV5-6; TCRdb names TRBD1, which stays unverified in the absence of DNA. The CDR3 contains 14 residues. CDR1 is SGHDT and CDR2 is YYEEEE in the germline V gene. The chain's CDR3 is CASRSSGTFETQYF.

The V gene is TRBV6-2 or TRBV6-3, the J gene TRBJ1-5. Germline-derived CDR1 and CDR2 are MNHEY and SVGEGT. The CDR3 has 15 amino acids. The CDR3 region is CASSYGQPSNQPQHF.

The V and J genes are TRBV7-2 and TRBJ2-5; TCRdb's D call, TRBD1, is unchecked because there is no DNA. CDR1 and CDR2 (germline): SGHTA, FQGNSA. This CDR3 has 13 residues. CDR3 loop: CASSLANRVTEYF.

The V and J genes are TRBV7-2 and TRBJ1-5; the D gene TCRdb calls, TRBD1, cannot be checked with no DNA. Germline CDR1 and CDR2: SGHTA and FQGNSA. This CDR3 has 15 amino acids. CDR3 protein: CASSLAGGGGQPQHF.

The genes are TRBV19 and TRBJ1-1. The CDR3 extends over 14 amino acids. Germline values: CDR1 LNHDA, CDR2 SQIVND (reference sequence). CDR3: CASSIFAPNTEAFF.

This sequence joins TRBV19 and TRBJ2-3; TCRdb's assignment of TRBD2 cannot be checked, as there is no DNA. The V gene's germline CDR1 is LNHDA and CDR2 SQIVND (reference sequence). There are 15 residues in the CDR3. CDR3 sequence reads: CASSILASGRTFPNF.

The chain employs TRBV12-3 or TRBV12-4 and TRBJ1-1. CDR3 size: 13 residues. The CDR3 here is CASTTQAPAEAFF.

J is TRBJ2-1 and V is TRBV7-2; TCRdb names TRBD2, which stays unverified in the absence of DNA. The CDR3 spans 12 residues. CDR1 SGHTA and CDR2 FQGNSA come from the germline V gene. The chain's CDR3 is CASSFDYSEQFF.